A selection of T cell receptor beta chains follows, all from one sample in a study of blood T cell repertoires in COVID-19. Profiled with immunoSEQ multiplex PCR; TCRdb holds only in-frame clones, not every one. The sample holds about 76,000 clones, 87% seen once. The sample comprised peripheral blood. The source of these receptors is a man aged 30 to 39 with acute or convalescent COVID-19. CDR3s include the opening cysteine and the closing phenylalanine or tryptophan. Each record gives: V gene, clone size, D gene, J gene, CDR3 protein, CDR3 DNA. A D gene is named only where the DNA matches it firmly. Only some rows state a clone size, as once, few, many or a class for expanded clones.

v_gene: TRBV30; abundance: -; d_gene: TRBD2; j_gene: TRBJ2-1; CDR3aa: CAWTGLAGGPEQFF; CDR3nt: TGTGCCTGGACTGGACTAGCGGGAGGGCCTGAGCAGTTCTTC
v_gene: TRBV2; abundance: -; d_gene: -; j_gene: TRBJ1-2; CDR3aa: CASMTGGQGYTF; CDR3nt: TGTGCCAGCATGACCGGGGGGCAGGGCTACACCTTC
v_gene: TRBV6-5; abundance: -; d_gene: TRBD2; j_gene: TRBJ2-7; CDR3aa: CASRVAGVYEQYF; CDR3nt: TGTGCCAGCAGAGTAGCGGGAGTGTACGAGCAGTACTTC
v_gene: TRBV9; abundance: once; d_gene: TRBD2; j_gene: TRBJ2-7; CDR3aa: CASSARREGSNYEQYF; CDR3nt: TGTGCCAGCAGCGCCCGGCGGGAGGGTTCGAACTACGAGCAGTACTTC
v_gene: TRBV4-1; abundance: -; d_gene: TRBD2; j_gene: TRBJ2-3; CDR3aa: CASSPLAGADTQYF; CDR3nt: TGCGCCAGCAGTCCCCTAGCGGGAGCAGATACGCAGTATTTT
v_gene: TRBV6-5; abundance: -; d_gene: -; j_gene: TRBJ1-2; CDR3aa: CASRPGLYYGYTF; CDR3nt: TGTGCCAGCAGGCCGGGACTCTACTATGGCTACACCTTC
v_gene: TRBV6-1; abundance: -; d_gene: -; j_gene: TRBJ2-4; CDR3aa: CASSETGRNIQYF; CDR3nt: TGTGCCAGCAGTGAGACAGGGAGGAACATTCAGTACTTC
v_gene: TRBV29-1; abundance: -; d_gene: TRBD1; j_gene: TRBJ1-2; CDR3aa: CSVARTGLGYTF; CDR3nt: TGCAGCGTTGCCCGGACAGGGTTGGGCTACACCTTC
v_gene: TRBV7-9; abundance: many; d_gene: TRBD2; j_gene: TRBJ2-7; CDR3aa: CASSPGTSRYEQYF; CDR3nt: TGTGCCAGCAGCCCCGGGACTAGCCGCTACGAGCAGTACTTC
v_gene: TRBV10-1; abundance: -; d_gene: TRBD2; j_gene: TRBJ2-2; CDR3aa: CASSEKTSGKTGELFF; CDR3nt: TGCGCCAGCAGTGAGAAGACTAGCGGGAAAACCGGGGAGCTGTTTTTT
v_gene: TRBV28; abundance: -; d_gene: -; j_gene: TRBJ2-1; CDR3aa: CASSDSSYNEQFF; CDR3nt: TGTGCCAGCAGTGACAGCTCCTACAATGAGCAGTTCTTC
v_gene: TRBV10-1; abundance: -; d_gene: TRBD2; j_gene: TRBJ2-3; CDR3aa: CASSEYGLAGGPLSNTQYF; CDR3nt: TGCGCCAGCAGTGAGTATGGACTAGCGGGAGGACCGTTATCGAATACGCAGTATTTT
v_gene: TRBV28; abundance: -; d_gene: TRBD1; j_gene: TRBJ1-2; CDR3aa: CASTQGQGNYGYTF; CDR3nt: TGTGCCAGCACCCAGGGACAGGGTAACTATGGCTACACCTTC
v_gene: TRBV28; abundance: -; d_gene: -; j_gene: TRBJ2-1; CDR3aa: CASAGRDTNYNEQFF; CDR3nt: TGTGCCAGCGCTGGTAGGGACACCAACTACAATGAGCAGTTCTTC
v_gene: TRBV6-6; abundance: -; d_gene: TRBD1; j_gene: TRBJ1-2; CDR3aa: CASSYSNRGDGYTF; CDR3nt: TGTGCCAGCAGTTACTCGAACAGGGGAGATGGCTACACCTTC
v_gene: TRBV4-1; abundance: -; d_gene: -; j_gene: TRBJ1-4; CDR3aa: CASSHYSTTNEKLFF; CDR3nt: TGCGCCAGCAGCCATTACAGTACAACTAATGAAAAACTGTTTTTT
v_gene: TRBV7-9; abundance: -; d_gene: TRBD2; j_gene: TRBJ2-7; CDR3aa: CASSAGLAEKYEQYF; CDR3nt: TGTGCCAGCAGCGCAGGACTAGCGGAGAAATACGAGCAGTACTTC
v_gene: TRBV18; abundance: -; d_gene: -; j_gene: TRBJ1-1; CDR3aa: CASSRAKNREAFF; CDR3nt: TGTGCCAGCTCACGGGCAAAAAACAGGGAAGCTTTCTTT
v_gene: TRBV13; abundance: -; d_gene: -; j_gene: TRBJ1-3; CDR3aa: CASQQLLGLSPSGNTIYF; CDR3nt: TGTGCCAGCCAGCAACTACTGGGGCTTTCCCCCTCTGGAAACACCATATATTTT
v_gene: TRBV6-5; abundance: -; d_gene: TRBD1; j_gene: TRBJ2-7; CDR3aa: CASWDRLGVEQYF; CDR3nt: TGTGCCAGCTGGGACAGGTTAGGGGTAGAGCAGTACTTC
v_gene: TRBV28; abundance: -; d_gene: TRBD1; j_gene: TRBJ2-7; CDR3aa: CASSLSQGYEQYF; CDR3nt: TGTGCCAGCAGTTTATCACAGGGGTACGAGCAGTACTTC
v_gene: TRBV24-1; abundance: -; d_gene: -; j_gene: TRBJ2-1; CDR3aa: CATSDSGIAPYNEQFF; CDR3nt: TGTGCCACCAGTGACTCCGGGATCGCCCCCTACAATGAGCAGTTCTTC
v_gene: TRBV7-6; abundance: -; d_gene: -; j_gene: TRBJ2-7; CDR3aa: CASSLAGRYEQYF; CDR3nt: TGTGCCAGCAGCTTAGCGGGGCGCTACGAGCAGTACTTC
v_gene: TRBV5-4; abundance: -; d_gene: TRBD1; j_gene: TRBJ1-4; CDR3aa: CASSLDRGIEKLFF; CDR3nt: TGTGCCAGCAGCCTGGACAGGGGAATTGAAAAACTGTTTTTT
v_gene: TRBV5-5; abundance: -; d_gene: TRBD1; j_gene: TRBJ1-2; CDR3aa: CASTAGTGGWIGYTF; CDR3nt: TGTGCCAGCACCGCCGGGACAGGGGGTTGGATCGGCTACACCTTC
v_gene: TRBV5-1; abundance: -; d_gene: TRBD2; j_gene: TRBJ2-7; CDR3aa: CASSSTGLASYEQYF; CDR3nt: TGCGCCAGCAGCTCTACTGGACTAGCTTCCTACGAGCAGTACTTC
v_gene: TRBV7-3; abundance: -; d_gene: -; j_gene: TRBJ2-3; CDR3aa: CASSLQASTDTQYF; CDR3nt: TGTGCCAGCAGCTTACAAGCGAGCACAGATACGCAGTATTTT
v_gene: TRBV5-1; abundance: -; d_gene: -; j_gene: TRBJ1-4; CDR3aa: CASSPDSRNEKLFF; CDR3nt: TGCGCCAGCAGCCCGGACAGCCGGAATGAAAAACTGTTTTTT
v_gene: TRBV6-5; abundance: -; d_gene: TRBD2; j_gene: TRBJ2-1; CDR3aa: CASRPSGKSVDEQFF; CDR3nt: TGTGCCAGCAGACCCAGCGGGAAAAGCGTGGATGAGCAGTTCTTC
v_gene: TRBV28; abundance: -; d_gene: -; j_gene: TRBJ2-1; CDR3aa: CASSSHSYNEQFF; CDR3nt: TGTGCCAGCAGTTCCCATTCCTACAATGAGCAGTTCTTC
v_gene: TRBV19; abundance: -; d_gene: -; j_gene: TRBJ2-1; CDR3aa: CASARRGEGEPYNEQFF; CDR3nt: TGTGCCAGTGCCCGAAGGGGGGAGGGAGAGCCCTACAATGAGCAGTTCTTC
v_gene: TRBV5-1; abundance: once; d_gene: -; j_gene: TRBJ2-3; CDR3aa: CASSLVSLSGTTDTQYF; CDR3nt: TGCGCCAGCAGCTTGGTGTCGTTGTCAGGGACTACAGATACGCAGTATTTT
v_gene: TRBV6-4; abundance: -; d_gene: -; j_gene: TRBJ2-2; CDR3aa: CASSDSPESGELFF; CDR3nt: TGTGCCAGCAGTGACTCTCCGGAGTCCGGGGAGCTGTTTTTT
v_gene: TRBV28; abundance: -; d_gene: -; j_gene: TRBJ1-2; CDR3aa: CASSLVTALYGYTF; CDR3nt: TGTGCCAGCAGTTTGGTGACAGCCCTCTATGGCTACACCTTC
v_gene: TRBV6-2/TRBV6-3; abundance: -; d_gene: TRBD1; j_gene: TRBJ2-7; CDR3aa: CASSYDRGYEQYF; CDR3nt: TGTGCCAGCAGTTACGACAGGGGATACGAGCAGTACTTC
v_gene: TRBV7-9; abundance: -; d_gene: -; j_gene: TRBJ1-3; CDR3aa: CASSLNIRSGNTIYF; CDR3nt: TGTGCCAGCAGCTTGAACATCCGCTCTGGAAACACCATATATTTT
v_gene: TRBV28; abundance: once; d_gene: -; j_gene: TRBJ1-2; CDR3aa: CASRPGSLVGGYTF; CDR3nt: TGTGCCAGCAGGCCAGGGTCATTGGTGGGCGGCTACACCTTC
v_gene: TRBV2; abundance: once; d_gene: TRBD2; j_gene: TRBJ2-1; CDR3aa: CASSEIFVGLALNEQFF; CDR3nt: TGTGCCAGCAGTGAAATTTTCGTGGGACTAGCGTTGAATGAGCAGTTCTTC
v_gene: TRBV23-1; abundance: -; d_gene: TRBD1; j_gene: TRBJ2-5; CDR3aa: CASSQTVTQGAQETQYF; CDR3nt: TGCGCCAGCAGTCAGACCGTGACTCAGGGGGCACAAGAGACCCAGTACTTC
v_gene: TRBV6-2/TRBV6-3; abundance: -; d_gene: -; j_gene: TRBJ2-1; CDR3aa: CASSGSWGRSYNEQFF; CDR3nt: TGTGCCAGCAGCGGGAGTTGGGGTAGGTCCTACAATGAGCAGTTCTTC
v_gene: TRBV14; abundance: -; d_gene: TRBD2; j_gene: TRBJ2-1; CDR3aa: CASSQGLAGGNEQFF; CDR3nt: TGTGCCAGCAGCCAAGGACTAGCGGGAGGTAATGAGCAGTTCTTC
v_gene: TRBV7-2; abundance: -; d_gene: -; j_gene: TRBJ1-5; CDR3aa: CASSLGAGSNQPQHF; CDR3nt: TGTGCCAGCAGCTTAGGCGCAGGGAGCAATCAGCCCCAGCATTTT
v_gene: TRBV24-1; abundance: -; d_gene: -; j_gene: TRBJ2-7; CDR3aa: CATSDSGLQSGEQYF; CDR3nt: TGTGCCACCAGTGATTCTGGACTCCAATCGGGGGAGCAGTACTTC
v_gene: TRBV7-9; abundance: -; d_gene: TRBD1; j_gene: TRBJ1-2; CDR3aa: CASSNQGGYGYTF; CDR3nt: TGTGCCAGCAGCAACCAGGGGGGCTATGGCTACACCTTC
v_gene: TRBV7-2; abundance: -; d_gene: -; j_gene: TRBJ2-3; CDR3aa: CASGTTPLDTQYF; CDR3nt: TGTGCCAGCGGCACCACCCCGCTAGATACGCAGTATTTT